This TCR beta chain was captured by sequencing in a study of T cell repertoires in cytomegalovirus infection. This clonotype was counted only a few times. Its target is not known. From the reads, TCRdb called clonotypes with MiXCR, one entry per CDR3 protein. The sample has approximately 49,000 distinct CDR3 sequences, 20% seen once; the top ten hold less than 30%. Trimming cost V 7 bases and J 5 bases, with 14 bases left between them. CDR3 length: 13 amino acids. Germline CDR1 MNHEY, CDR2 SVGEGT. The receptor was derived from a human donor in good health (CMV status not recorded). Some clones in this sample may be carry-over from other donors' samples. The sequences come from CD8+ T cells from cultured PBMCs, collected from culture after CMV antigen stimulation. The genes are TRBV6-2 or TRBV6-3 and TRBJ1-1, with D tentatively TRBD1 (6 bases). The CDR3 nucleotides are TGTGCCAGCAATCCGGGGGCGAGGACTGAAGCTTTCTTT. Amino acid sequence: CASNPGARTEAFF.